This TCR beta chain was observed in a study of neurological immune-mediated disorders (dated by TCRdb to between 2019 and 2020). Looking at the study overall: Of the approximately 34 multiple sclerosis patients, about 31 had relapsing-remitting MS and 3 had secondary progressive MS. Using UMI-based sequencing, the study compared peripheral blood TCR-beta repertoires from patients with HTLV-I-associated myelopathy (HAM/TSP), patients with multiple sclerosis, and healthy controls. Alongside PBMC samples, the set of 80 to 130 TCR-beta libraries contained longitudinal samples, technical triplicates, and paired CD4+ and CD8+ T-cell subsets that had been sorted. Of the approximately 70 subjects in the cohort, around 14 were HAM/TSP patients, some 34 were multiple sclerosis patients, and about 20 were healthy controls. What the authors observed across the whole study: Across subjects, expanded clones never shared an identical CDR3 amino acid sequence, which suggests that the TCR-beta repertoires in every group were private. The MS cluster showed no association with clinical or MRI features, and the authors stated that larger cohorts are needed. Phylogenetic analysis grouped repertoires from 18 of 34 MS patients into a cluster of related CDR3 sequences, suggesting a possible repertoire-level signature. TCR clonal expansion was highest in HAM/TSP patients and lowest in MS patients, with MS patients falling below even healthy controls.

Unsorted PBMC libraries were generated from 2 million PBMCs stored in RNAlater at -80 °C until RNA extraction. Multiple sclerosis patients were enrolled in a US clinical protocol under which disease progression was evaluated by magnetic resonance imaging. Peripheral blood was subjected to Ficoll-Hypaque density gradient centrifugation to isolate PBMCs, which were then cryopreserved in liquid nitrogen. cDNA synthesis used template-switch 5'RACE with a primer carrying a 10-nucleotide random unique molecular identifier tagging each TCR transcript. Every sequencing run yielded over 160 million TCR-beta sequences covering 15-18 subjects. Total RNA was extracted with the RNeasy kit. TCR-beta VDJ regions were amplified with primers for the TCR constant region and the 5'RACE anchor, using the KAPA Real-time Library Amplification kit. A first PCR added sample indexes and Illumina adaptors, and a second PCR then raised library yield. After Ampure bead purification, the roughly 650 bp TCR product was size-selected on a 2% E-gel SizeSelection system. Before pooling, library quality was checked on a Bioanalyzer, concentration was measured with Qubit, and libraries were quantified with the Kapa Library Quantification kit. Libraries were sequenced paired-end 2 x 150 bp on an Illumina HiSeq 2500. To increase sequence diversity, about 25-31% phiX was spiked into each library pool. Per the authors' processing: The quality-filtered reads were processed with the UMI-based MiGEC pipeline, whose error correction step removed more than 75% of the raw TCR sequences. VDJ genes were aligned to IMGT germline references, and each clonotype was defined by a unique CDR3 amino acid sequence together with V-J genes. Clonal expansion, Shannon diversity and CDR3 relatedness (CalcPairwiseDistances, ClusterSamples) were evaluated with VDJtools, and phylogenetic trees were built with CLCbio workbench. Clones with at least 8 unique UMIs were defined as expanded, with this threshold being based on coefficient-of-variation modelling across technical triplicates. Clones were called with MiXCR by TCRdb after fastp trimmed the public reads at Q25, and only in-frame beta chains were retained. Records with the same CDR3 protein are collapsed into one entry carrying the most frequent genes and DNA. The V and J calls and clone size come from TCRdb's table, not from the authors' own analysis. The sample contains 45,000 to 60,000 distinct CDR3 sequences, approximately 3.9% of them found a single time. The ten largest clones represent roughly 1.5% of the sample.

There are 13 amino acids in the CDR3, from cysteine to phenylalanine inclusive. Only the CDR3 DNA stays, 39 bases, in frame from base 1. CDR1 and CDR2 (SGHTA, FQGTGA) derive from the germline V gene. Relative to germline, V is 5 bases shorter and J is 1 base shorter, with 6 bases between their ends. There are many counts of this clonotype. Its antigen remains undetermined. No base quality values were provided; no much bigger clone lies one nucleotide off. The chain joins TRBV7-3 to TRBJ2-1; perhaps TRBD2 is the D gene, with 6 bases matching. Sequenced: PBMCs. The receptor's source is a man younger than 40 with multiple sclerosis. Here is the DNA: TGTGCCAGCAGCCGGGGGTCCTACAATGAGCAGTTCTTC. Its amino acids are CASSRGSYNEQFF.